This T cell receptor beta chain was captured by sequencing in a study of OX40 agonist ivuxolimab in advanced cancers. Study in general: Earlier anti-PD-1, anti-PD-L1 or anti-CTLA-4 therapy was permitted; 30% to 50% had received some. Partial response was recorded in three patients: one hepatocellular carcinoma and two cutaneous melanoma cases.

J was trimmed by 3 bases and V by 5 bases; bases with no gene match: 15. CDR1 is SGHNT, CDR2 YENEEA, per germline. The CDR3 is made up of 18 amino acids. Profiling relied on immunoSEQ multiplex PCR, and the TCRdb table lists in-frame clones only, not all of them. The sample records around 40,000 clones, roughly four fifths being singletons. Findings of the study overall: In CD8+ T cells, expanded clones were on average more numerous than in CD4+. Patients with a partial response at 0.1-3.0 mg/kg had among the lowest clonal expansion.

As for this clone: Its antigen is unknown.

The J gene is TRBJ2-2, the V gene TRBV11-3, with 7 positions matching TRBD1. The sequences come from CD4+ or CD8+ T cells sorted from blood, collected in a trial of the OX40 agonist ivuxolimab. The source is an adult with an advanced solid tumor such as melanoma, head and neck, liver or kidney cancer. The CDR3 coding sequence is TGTGCCAGCAGCGCCGTGTGGCAGGGGGATTCAGACACCGGGGAGCTGTTTTTT. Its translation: CASSAVWQGDSDTGELFF. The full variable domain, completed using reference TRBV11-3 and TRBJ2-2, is EAGVVQSPRYKIIEKKQPVAFWCNPISGHNTLYWYLQNLGQGPELLIRYENEEAVDDSQLPKDRFSAERLKGVDSTLKIQPAELGDSAVYLCASSAVWQGDSDTGELFFGEGSRLTVL.